This T cell receptor (beta chain) was sequenced in a study of metastatic and nonmetastatic thyroid tumors. CDR1 LNHDA and CDR2 SQIVND come from the germline V gene (reference sequence). Losses at the gene ends were 5 bases for V and 7 bases for J; bases not matched to a gene: 5. This CDR3 comprises 13 residues. There were no patients who had received any treatment before thyroid surgery. TCRdb redid the clone calls on the PCR reads using MiXCR. The sample has some 6,800 clones, approximately 34% seen once. This clone was picked up a small number of times. The material sequenced was adjacent normal tissue. The chain combines TRBV19 with TRBJ1-5; TRBD1 matches at 7 bases. This sequence originates from a female donor with papillary thyroid cancer or a benign thyroid nodule (not recorded which). Some clones in this sample may be carry-over from other donors' samples. This chain's CDR3 is CASSPGQRQPQHF. CDR3 coding DNA: TGTGCCAGTAGTCCGGGACAGAGGCAGCCCCAGCATTTT.